The entry that follows covers one T cell receptor beta chain sequence. The data were taken from a study of control samples from healthy donors and cancer patients. TCRdb's copy holds only in-frame clones and misses some; the assay was immunoSEQ multiplex PCR. The repertoire consists of roughly 130,000 clones, with around 90% occurring once and the leading ten covering 2% to 3%. Sequencing was done on a sample of blood. This TCR derives from a man between 18 and 35 years old in good health.

CDR3 sequence (DNA): TGCGCCAGCAGCCCCGGGGGGTCGTTGATGGGCACCTATGGCTACACCTTC. Protein product: CASSPGGSLMGTYGYTF. The gene calls are TRBV5-1 and TRBJ1-2, with a weak D call TRBD1 (5 bases). The length of the CDR3 is 17 residues. Germline CDR1 SGHRS, CDR2 YFSETQ. V lost 4 bases and J 4 bases, leaving 23 bases between the germline ends.